This TCR beta chain was profiled in a study of blood T cell repertoires in COVID-19. Study context: The samples span acute and convalescent COVID-19 from the United States, Italy and Spain. PBMCs, B-cell-depleted T cells, or T cells provided the cDNA or gDNA that made up the material.

In the authors' methods: It was from reference gene primer amplification that nucleated cell counts were estimated. The table came from immunoSEQ multiplex PCR; TCRdb's copy has only in-frame clones and leaves some out. The DNA was the basis for D and trimming; V, J and clone size are from that table. This sample has around 120,000 clones, with more than 75% found just once. Germline CDR1 GTSNPN, CDR2 SVGIG (reference sequence). CDR3 length: 15 amino acids. With 2 bases clipped from V and 4 bases from J, the junction kept 7 bases outside the gene matches. This receptor was identified in a human donor in a cohort sampled during active COVID-19. The sample consisted of peripheral blood. The chain recombines TRBV30 with TRBJ1-1; the match to TRBD1 covers 10 bases. DNA for the CDR3: TGTGCCTGGAGTCGACAGGGGGCATTCGGCACTGAAGCTTTCTTT. This sequence encodes CAWSRQGAFGTEAFF.